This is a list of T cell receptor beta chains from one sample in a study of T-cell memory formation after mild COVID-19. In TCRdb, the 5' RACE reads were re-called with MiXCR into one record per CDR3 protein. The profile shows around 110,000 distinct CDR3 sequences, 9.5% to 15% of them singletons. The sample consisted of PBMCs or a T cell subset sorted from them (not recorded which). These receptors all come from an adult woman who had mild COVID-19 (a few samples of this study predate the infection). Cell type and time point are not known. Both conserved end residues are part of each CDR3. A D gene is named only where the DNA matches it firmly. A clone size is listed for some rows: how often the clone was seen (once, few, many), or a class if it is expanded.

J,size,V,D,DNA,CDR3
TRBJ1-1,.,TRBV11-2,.,TGTGCCAGCAGCCCCGAAGAGGGAACTGAAGCTTTCTTT,CASSPEEGTEAFF
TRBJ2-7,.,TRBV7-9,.,TGTGCCAGCAGCTTAGAGGTAGCAGAGCAGTACTTC,CASSLEVAEQYF
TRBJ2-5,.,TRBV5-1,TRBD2,TGTGCCAGCAGCTCCCGGGGACTAGCGGGCCAAGAGACCCAGTACTTC,CASSSRGLAGQETQYF
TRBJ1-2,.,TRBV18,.,TGTGCCAGCTCACCACCGTACCAGGGCCCTAACTATGGCTACACCTTC,CASSPPYQGPNYGYTF
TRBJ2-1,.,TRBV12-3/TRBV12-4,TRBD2,TGTGCCAGCAGACAGACTAGCGGGGTCTCGCAGTTCTTC,CASRQTSGVSQFF
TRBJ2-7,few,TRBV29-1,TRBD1,TGCAGCACTCGGGACAGCTTCTCCTACGAGCAGTACTTC,CSTRDSFSYEQYF
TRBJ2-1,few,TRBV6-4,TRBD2,TGTGCCAGCAGTGACTCTAGGAGGGGAGGGAATGAGCAGTTCTTC,CASSDSRRGGNEQFF
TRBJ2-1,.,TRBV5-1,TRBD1,TGCGCCAGCAGCGTCGGGACAGGAGGGCCCCTAAACAATGAGCAGTTCTTC,CASSVGTGGPLNNEQFF
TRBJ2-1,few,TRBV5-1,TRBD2,TGCGCCAGCAGGGGGACCGGGACTAGCGGGTATGAGCAGTTCTTC,CASRGTGTSGYEQFF
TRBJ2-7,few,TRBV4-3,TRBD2,TGCGCCAGCAGCCTCCCTGGCGGGGGAGAGCAGTACTTC,CASSLPGGGEQYF
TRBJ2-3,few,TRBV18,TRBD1,TGTGCCAGCTCACCACCCGACAGGGGATTCACAGATACGCAGTATTTT,CASSPPDRGFTDTQYF
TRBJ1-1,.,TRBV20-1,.,TGCAGTGTCACTGAAGCTTTCTTT,CSVTEAFF
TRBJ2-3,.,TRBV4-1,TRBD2,TGCGCCAGCAGCCAGGGACTAGCGGAGGGGAATACGCAGTATTTT,CASSQGLAEGNTQYF
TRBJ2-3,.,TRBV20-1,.,TGCAGTGCTAGAGATGACGGTTCGTGGGGGAGCGGAAGCACAGATACGCAGTATTTT,CSARDDGSWGSGSTDTQYF
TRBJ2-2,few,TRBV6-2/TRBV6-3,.,TGTGCCAGCAGTCAAATCCCCACCACCCATACCGGGGAGCTGTTTTTT,CASSQIPTTHTGELFF
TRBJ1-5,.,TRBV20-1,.,TGCAGTGCTAGAGGACAAGGGGGGTTGGATCAGCCCCAGCATTTT,CSARGQGGLDQPQHF
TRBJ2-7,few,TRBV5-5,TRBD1,TGTGCCAGCAGCTTGAGTAGAACAGGGGGGTCCTACGAGCAGTACTTC,CASSLSRTGGSYEQYF
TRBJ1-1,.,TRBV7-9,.,TGTGCCGTAGGAACATCCCGCCCCACTGAAGCTTTCTTT,CAVGTSRPTEAFF
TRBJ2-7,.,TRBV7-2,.,TGTGCCAGCAGCCCTATACCACGACTAGATCTTTTGGGCGAGCAGTACTTC,CASSPIPRLDLLGEQYF
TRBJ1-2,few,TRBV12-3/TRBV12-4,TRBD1,TGTGCCAGCAGTATCGGGACAGGGTGGGGCTACACCTTC,CASSIGTGWGYTF
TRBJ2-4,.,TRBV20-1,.,TGCAGTGCTACAGGGTCCATAGGAAATCTAGCCAAAAACATTCAGTACTTC,CSATGSIGNLAKNIQYF
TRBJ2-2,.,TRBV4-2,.,TGTGCCAGCAGCCAAGTAGACGGTTACACCGGGGAGCTGTTTTTT,CASSQVDGYTGELFF
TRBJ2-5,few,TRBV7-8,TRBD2,TGTGCCAGCAGCGCCGGGACTAGCGGGAGAGAGACCCAGTACTTC,CASSAGTSGRETQYF
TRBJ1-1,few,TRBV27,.,TGTGCCAGCAGTTTAGGGGTGCCCCTGACTGAAGCTTTCTTT,CASSLGVPLTEAFF
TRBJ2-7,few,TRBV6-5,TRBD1,TGTGCCAGCAGTTGGCAAGACAGGGAAACCTACGAGCAGTACTTC,CASSWQDRETYEQYF
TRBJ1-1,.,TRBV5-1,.,TGCGCCAGCAGCAGGACAGCCAACACTGAAGCTTTCTTT,CASSRTANTEAFF
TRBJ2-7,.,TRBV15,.,TGTGCCACCAGCAGAGGCTACACCGGGGACGGCGAGCAGTACTTC,CATSRGYTGDGEQYF
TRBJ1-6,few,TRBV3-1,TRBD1,TGTGCCAGCAGCCCAGGGGACAGGGAGTCTGCACCCCTCCACTTT,CASSPGDRESAPLHF
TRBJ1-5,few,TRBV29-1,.,TGCAGCGTTGAGGGGGGGGATGGCAATCAGCCCCAGCATTTT,CSVEGGDGNQPQHF
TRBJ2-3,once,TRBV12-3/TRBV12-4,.,TGTGCCAGCAGCCTAACCGGGACAAGATCGCAGTATTTT,CASSLTGTRSQYF
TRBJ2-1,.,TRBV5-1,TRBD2,TGCGCCAGCAGCTTGGAGGCTAGCGGGATTGATGAGCAGTTCTTC,CASSLEASGIDEQFF
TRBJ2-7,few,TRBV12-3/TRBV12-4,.,TGTGCCAGCAGTCTCGGGCCCCCCGGGGCCTACGAGCAGTACTTC,CASSLGPPGAYEQYF
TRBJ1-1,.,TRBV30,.,TGTGCCTGGAGTGGTGAGGGCGAGGGCACTGAAGCTTTCTTT,CAWSGEGEGTEAFF
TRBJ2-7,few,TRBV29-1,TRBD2,TGCAGCGTTGCCGGCTGGGGAGGGCGTCCCTACGAGCAGTACTTC,CSVAGWGGRPYEQYF
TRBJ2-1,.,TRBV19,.,TGTGCCAGTAGTACCGTCGAAGGCAATGAGCAGTTCTTC,CASSTVEGNEQFF
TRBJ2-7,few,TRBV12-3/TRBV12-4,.,TGTGCCAGCAGTTACAACCACGAGCAGTACTTC,CASSYNHEQYF
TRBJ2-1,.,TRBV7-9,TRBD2,TGTGCCAGCATCATACTAGCGGGGTACAATGAGCAGTTCTTC,CASIILAGYNEQFF
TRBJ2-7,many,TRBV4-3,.,TGCGCCAGCAGCCAAGATTGGGGATGGAGGGGAGCCTACGAGCAGTACTTC,CASSQDWGWRGAYEQYF
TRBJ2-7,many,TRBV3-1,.,TGTGCCAGCAGCCAAGACAGGATCGCCTACGAGCAGTACTTC,CASSQDRIAYEQYF
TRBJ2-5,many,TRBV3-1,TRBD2,TGTGCCAGCAGCCCGGAGGTCGACCGGCCCGGGAGGGAGACCCAGTACTTC,CASSPEVDRPGRETQYF
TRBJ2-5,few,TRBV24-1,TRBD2,TGTGCCACCAGTGACCACGGGACTAGCGGGGTCCAAGAGACCCAGTACTTC,CATSDHGTSGVQETQYF
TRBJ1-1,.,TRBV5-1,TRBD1,TGCGCCAGCAGCTGGGAAGGGGGCGTGACTGAAGCTTTCTTT,CASSWEGGVTEAFF
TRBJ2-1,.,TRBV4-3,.,TGCGCCAGCAGCCAAGATTTTAGGTCTGGGGACAATGAGCAGTTCTTC,CASSQDFRSGDNEQFF
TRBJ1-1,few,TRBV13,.,TGTGCCAGCACCGAAAGGGGTGTCACTGAAGCTTTCTTT,CASTERGVTEAFF
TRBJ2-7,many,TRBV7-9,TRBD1,TGTGCCAGCAGCCAGACAGGGGGTGGACCCTACGTTGAGCAGTACTTC,CASSQTGGGPYVEQYF
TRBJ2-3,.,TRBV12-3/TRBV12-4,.,TGTGCCAGCAGTTTCGCCGCGGGGACCACAGATACGCAGTATTTT,CASSFAAGTTDTQYF
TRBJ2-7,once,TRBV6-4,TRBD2,TGTGCCAGCAGCCCGGGGGGGGGCCGCCTATACGAGCAGTACTTC,CASSPGGGRLYEQYF
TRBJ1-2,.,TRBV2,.,TGTGCCAGCACCCAGGGTATGGTACATGGCTACACCTTC,CASTQGMVHGYTF
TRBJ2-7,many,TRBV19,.,TGTGCCAGTAGTCCCGCAGGAATACTCTACGAGCAGTACTTC,CASSPAGILYEQYF
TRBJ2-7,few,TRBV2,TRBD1,TGTGCCAGCATTAACCCGGACAGGGGGCTCTACGAGCAGTACTTC,CASINPDRGLYEQYF
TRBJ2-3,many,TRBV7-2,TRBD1,TGTGCCAGCAGCGTTAGGGACAGGGGACCCACAGATACGCAGTATTTT,CASSVRDRGPTDTQYF
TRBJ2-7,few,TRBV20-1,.,TGCAGTGCCCTTATCACAGAGAGCTCCTACGAGCAGTACTTC,CSALITESSYEQYF
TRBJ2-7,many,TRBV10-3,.,TGTGCCATCAGTGAGCCCGGGAAGTACGAGCAGTACTTC,CAISEPGKYEQYF
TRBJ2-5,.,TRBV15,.,TGTGCCACCAGCACTAGCGAAGGTCCTGAGACCCAGTACTTC,CATSTSEGPETQYF
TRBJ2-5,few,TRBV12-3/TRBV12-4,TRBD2,TGTGCCAGCAGTTCGGGACTAGCTCCAGAGACCCAGTACTTC,CASSSGLAPETQYF